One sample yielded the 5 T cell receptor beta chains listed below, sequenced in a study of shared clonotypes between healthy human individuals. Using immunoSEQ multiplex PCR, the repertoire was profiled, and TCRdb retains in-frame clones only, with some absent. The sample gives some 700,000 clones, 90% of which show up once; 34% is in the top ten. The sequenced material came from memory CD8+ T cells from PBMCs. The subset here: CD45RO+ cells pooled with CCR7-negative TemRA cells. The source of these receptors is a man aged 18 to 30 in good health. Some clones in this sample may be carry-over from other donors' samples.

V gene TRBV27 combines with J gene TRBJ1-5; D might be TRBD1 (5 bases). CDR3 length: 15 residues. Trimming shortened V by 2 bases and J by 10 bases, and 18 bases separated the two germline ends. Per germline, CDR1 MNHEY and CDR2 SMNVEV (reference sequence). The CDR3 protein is CASSLAGHGRGPQHF. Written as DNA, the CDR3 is TGTGCCAGCAGTTTAGCAGGACACGGGAGGGGCCCCCAGCATTTT.

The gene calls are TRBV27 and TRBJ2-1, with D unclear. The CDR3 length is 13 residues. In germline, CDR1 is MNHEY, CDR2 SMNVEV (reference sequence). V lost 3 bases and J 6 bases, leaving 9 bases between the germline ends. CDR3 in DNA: TGTGCCAGCAGTTTGGCTGCAACCAATGAGCAGTTCTTC. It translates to CASSLAATNEQFF.

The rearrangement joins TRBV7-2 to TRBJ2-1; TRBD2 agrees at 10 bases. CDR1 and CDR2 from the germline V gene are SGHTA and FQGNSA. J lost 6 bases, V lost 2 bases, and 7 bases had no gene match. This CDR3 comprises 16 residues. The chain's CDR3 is CASSLLHPSGGNEQFF. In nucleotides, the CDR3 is TGTGCCAGCAGCTTACTTCATCCTAGCGGGGGCAATGAGCAGTTCTTC.

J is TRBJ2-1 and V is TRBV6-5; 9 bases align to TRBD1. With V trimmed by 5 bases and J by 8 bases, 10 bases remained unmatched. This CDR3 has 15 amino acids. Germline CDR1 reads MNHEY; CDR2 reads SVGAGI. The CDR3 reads CASSVRDRALYEQFF. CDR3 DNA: TGTGCCAGCAGTGTCCGGGACAGGGCCCTCTATGAGCAGTTCTTC.

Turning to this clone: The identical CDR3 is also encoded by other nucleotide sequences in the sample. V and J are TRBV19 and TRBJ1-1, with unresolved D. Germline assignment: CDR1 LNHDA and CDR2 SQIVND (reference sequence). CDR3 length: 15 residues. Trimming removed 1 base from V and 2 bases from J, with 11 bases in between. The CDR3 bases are TGTGCCAGTAGTATAGGTTGGGGAGAAAACACTGAAGCTTTCTTT. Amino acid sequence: CASSIGWGENTEAFF.